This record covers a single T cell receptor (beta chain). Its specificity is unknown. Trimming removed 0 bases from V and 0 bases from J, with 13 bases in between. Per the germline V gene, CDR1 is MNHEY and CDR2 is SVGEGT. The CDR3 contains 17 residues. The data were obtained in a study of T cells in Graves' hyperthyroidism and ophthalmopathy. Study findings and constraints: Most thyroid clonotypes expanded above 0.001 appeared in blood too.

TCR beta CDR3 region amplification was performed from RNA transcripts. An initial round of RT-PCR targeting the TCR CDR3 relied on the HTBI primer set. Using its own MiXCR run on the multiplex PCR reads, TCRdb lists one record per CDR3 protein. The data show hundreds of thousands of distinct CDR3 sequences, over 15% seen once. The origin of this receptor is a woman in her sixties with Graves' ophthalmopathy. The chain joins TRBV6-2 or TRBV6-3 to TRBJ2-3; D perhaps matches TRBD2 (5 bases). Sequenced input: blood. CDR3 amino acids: CASSYSTAVASTDTQYF. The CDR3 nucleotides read TGTGCCAGCAGTTACTCGACGGCAGTAGCGAGCACAGATACGCAGTATTTT.